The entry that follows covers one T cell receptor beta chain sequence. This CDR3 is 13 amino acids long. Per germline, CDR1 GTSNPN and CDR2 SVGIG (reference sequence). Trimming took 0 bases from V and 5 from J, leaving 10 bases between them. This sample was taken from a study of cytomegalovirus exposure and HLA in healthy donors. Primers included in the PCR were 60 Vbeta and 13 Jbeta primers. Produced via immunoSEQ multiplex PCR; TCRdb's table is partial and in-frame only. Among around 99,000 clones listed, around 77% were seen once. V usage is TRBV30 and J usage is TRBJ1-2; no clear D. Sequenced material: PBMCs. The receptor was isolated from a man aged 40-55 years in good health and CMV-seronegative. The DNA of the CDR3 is TGTGCCTGGAGTGTACTTCATCGGTATGGCTACACCTTC. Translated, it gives CAWSVLHRYGYTF.